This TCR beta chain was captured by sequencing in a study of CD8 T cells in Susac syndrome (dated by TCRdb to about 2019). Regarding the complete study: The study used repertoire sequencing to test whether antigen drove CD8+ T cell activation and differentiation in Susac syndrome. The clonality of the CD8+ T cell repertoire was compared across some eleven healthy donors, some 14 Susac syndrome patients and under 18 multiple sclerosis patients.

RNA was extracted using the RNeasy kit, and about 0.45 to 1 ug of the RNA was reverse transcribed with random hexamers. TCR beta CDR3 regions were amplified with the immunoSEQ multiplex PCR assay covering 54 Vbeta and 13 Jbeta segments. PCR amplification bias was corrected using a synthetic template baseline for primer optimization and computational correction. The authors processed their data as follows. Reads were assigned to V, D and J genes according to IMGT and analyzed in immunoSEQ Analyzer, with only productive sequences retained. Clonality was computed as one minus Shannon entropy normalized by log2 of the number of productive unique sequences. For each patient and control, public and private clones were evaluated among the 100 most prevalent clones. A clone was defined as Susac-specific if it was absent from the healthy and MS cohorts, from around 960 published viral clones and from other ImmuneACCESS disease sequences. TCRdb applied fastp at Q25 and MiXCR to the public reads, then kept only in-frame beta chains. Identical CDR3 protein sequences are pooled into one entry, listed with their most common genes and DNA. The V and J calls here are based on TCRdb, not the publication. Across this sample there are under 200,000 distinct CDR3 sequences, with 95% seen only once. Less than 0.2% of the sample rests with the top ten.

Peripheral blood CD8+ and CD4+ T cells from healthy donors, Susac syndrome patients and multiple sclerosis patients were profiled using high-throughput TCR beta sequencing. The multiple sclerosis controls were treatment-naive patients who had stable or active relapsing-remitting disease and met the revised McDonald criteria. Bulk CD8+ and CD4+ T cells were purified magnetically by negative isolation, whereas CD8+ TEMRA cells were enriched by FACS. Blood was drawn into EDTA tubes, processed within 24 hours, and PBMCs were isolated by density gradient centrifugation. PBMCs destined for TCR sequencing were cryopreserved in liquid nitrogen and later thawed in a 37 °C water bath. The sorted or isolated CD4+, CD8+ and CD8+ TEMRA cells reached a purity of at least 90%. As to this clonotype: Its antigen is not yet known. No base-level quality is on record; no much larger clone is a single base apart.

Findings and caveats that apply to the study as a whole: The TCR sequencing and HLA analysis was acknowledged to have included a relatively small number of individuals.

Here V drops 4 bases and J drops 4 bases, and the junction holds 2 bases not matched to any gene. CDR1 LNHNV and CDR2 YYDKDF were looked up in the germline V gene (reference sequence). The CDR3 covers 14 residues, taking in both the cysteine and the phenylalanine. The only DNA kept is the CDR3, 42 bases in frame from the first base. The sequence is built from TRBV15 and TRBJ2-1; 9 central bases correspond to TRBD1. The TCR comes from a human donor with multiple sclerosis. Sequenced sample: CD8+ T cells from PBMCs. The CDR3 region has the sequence CATSKGQGYNEQFF. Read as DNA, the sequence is TGTGCCACCAGCAAAGGACAGGGGTACAATGAGCAGTTCTTC.